The next 29 T cell receptor beta chains were all read from a single sample in a study of CD8+CD57+ T cells in acquired aplastic anemia. CD8+CD57+ cell expansion, shown by flow cytometry, had occurred in the patients selected for sequencing. Genomic DNA templated the TCR beta VDJ and CDR3 profiling. TCRdb re-analysed the reads in MiXCR, keeping a single row per CDR3 protein. The repertoire holds some 160,000 distinct CDR3 sequences, with less than 60% as singletons. Sequenced sample: sorted CD4+, CD8+, or CD8+CD57+ T cells (not recorded which) from PBMCs. Every receptor here comes from a human donor with aplastic anemia.

The rearrangement uses TRBV10-3 and TRBJ2-1, with 10 positions matching TRBD1. The junction had 8 bases not matched to a gene; V was cut back by 9 bases and J by 6 bases. This CDR3 is built from 14 residues. Germline V CDR1 and CDR2: ENHRY, SYGVKD. CDR3: CAIKPGQGSNEQFF. CDR3 DNA: TGTGCCATTAAGCCGGGACAGGGGTCCAATGAGCAGTTCTTC.

The chain employs TRBV7-2 and TRBJ2-7; D remains ambiguous. The CDR3 runs 13 residues. V was pared by 1 base and J by 4 bases, with 8 bases between. Germline V lookup: CDR1 SGHTA, CDR2 FQGNSA. CDR3 in DNA: TGTGCCAGCAGCTTAGAACGCGTGTACGAGCAGTACTTC. It yields the protein CASSLERVYEQYF.

The chain couples TRBV2 to TRBJ1-6, with no clear D. Germline V gives CDR1 SNHLY, CDR2 FYNNEI. CDR3 length: 14 residues. V lost 2 bases, J lost 2 bases, and 4 bases lay in between. For the CDR3, the DNA is TGTGCCAGCAGTGAACTTCCCTATAATTCACCCCTCCACTTT. It translates to CASSELPYNSPLHF.

The chain is built from TRBV15 and TRBJ2-3, with D unresolved. Germline CDR1 and CDR2: LNHNV and YYDKDF (reference sequence). Trimming took off 0 bases at V and 1 base at J, with 23 bases between the two ends. The CDR3 consists of 20 residues. CDR3 sequence: CATSRDGRLADPQGTDTQYF. In DNA form, the CDR3 reads TGTGCCACCAGCAGAGATGGGCGGCTGGCAGACCCCCAGGGCACAGATACGCAGTATTTT.

This clonotype was seen more than once but under ten times. The chain has TRBV29-1 and TRBJ2-5; D remains unclear. The germline V gene encodes CDR1 SQVTM and CDR2 ANQGSEA. Trimming took 6 bases from V and 4 from J, leaving 12 bases between them. This CDR3 has 12 residues. The CDR3, as DNA: TGCAGCGTCATTGAATCAGGAGAGACCCAGTACTTC. Its protein product is CSVIESGETQYF.

The sample holds a few counts of this clonotype. This chain joins TRBV27 and TRBJ1-4, with D uncertain. Germline loops: CDR1 MNHEY, CDR2 SMNVEV (reference sequence). This CDR3 spans 17 amino acids. Trimming removed 1 base at V and 3 bases at J, with 15 bases between. The CDR3 DNA reads TGTGCCAGCAGTTTATTGGGCAGCCTCTCCCCTAATGAAAAACTGTTTTTT. It translates to CASSLLGSLSPNEKLFF.

The chain has TRBV19 and TRBJ1-6; 7 nucleotides agree with TRBD1. The CDR3 loop spans 14 amino acids. Losses at the gene ends were 4 bases for V and 8 bases for J; bases not matched to a gene: 5. CDR1 is LNHDA and CDR2 is SQIVND in the germline V gene (reference sequence). This CDR3 reads CASSTGQVYSPLHF. The CDR3 coding sequence is TGTGCCAGTAGTACTGGACAGGTTTATTCACCCCTCCACTTT.

This rearrangement joins TRBV19 to TRBJ1-1; tentatively, D is TRBD1 (6 bases). Germline V lookup: CDR1 LNHDA, CDR2 SQIVND (reference sequence). The V end lost 4 bases, the J end lost 3 bases, and 12 bases lay between the germline ends. The CDR3 covers 14 residues. CDR3 amino acids: CASSTGQWDTEAFF. Here the CDR3 DNA reads TGTGCCAGTAGTACCGGACAGTGGGACACTGAAGCTTTCTTT.

This chain connects TRBV15 to TRBJ1-2; 8 bases match TRBD1. The germline V gene encodes CDR1 LNHNV and CDR2 YYDKDF (reference sequence). The length of the CDR3 is 14 residues. The ends lost 4 bases at V and 8 bases at J; junction bases unmatched: 9. The CDR3 DNA follows: TGTGCCACCAGCAACGGACAGGGTTGGGGAGGCTACACCTTC. It codes for CATSNGQGWGGYTF.

The gene calls are TRBV29-1 and TRBJ1-5, with D unresolved. The V end lost 6 bases, the J end lost 0 bases, and 12 bases lay between the germline ends. This CDR3 contains 14 residues. The V gene's germline CDR1 is SQVTM and CDR2 ANQGSEA. In DNA, the CDR3 is TGCAGCGTCCAATGGGATTATAGCAATCAGCCCCAGCATTTT. Its protein product is CSVQWDYSNQPQHF.

This clonotype has ten or more counts. Germline is not matched at one junction end, which may reflect a read error. The gene calls are TRBV6-1 and TRBJ1-5, with 9 nucleotides matching TRBD1. Germline loops: CDR1 MNHNS, CDR2 SASEGT. The CDR3 extends over 14 amino acids. CDR3 region: CASSVGQGNQPQHF. The CDR3 DNA reads TGTGCCAGTAGTGTGGGACAGGGTAATCAGCCCCAGCATTTT.

This chain links TRBV2 with TRBJ2-5, with TRBD2 matching 7 bases. CDR1 is SNHLY, CDR2 FYNNEI, per germline. CDR3 size: 15 residues. The J segment lost 4 bases and the V segment lost 6 bases, leaving 11 bases of the junction unmatched. CDR3 nucleotides: TGTGCCAGCAGCTCTCCTCGGACGGGGGGAGAGACCCAGTACTTC. Its protein product is CASSSPRTGGETQYF.

V usage is TRBV2 and J usage is TRBJ1-1; TRBD1 is a possible D gene (5 bases). Trimming left V 8 bases short and J 1 base short, with 8 bases between. The germline CDR1 and CDR2 sequences are SNHLY and FYNNEI. The CDR3 contains 12 residues. In nucleotides, the CDR3 is TGTGCCAGCGACAGACAGAACACTGAAGCTTTCTTT. Translating gives CASDRQNTEAFF.

This clonotype was counted ten times or more. The genes are TRBV27 and TRBJ1-2; weak D call: TRBD1 (5 bases). Germline V gene data show CDR1 as MNHEY and CDR2 as SMNVEV (reference sequence). V lost 5 bases to trimming and J lost 2 bases, with 9 bases between them. The CDR3 is 13 residues long. CDR3 DNA: TGTGCCAGCAGTGGGACGGAAAACTATGGCTACACCTTC. Protein product: CASSGTENYGYTF.

This chain connects TRBV20-1 to TRBJ2-7, with D tentatively TRBD1 (6 bases). Germline V gene lookup returns CDR1 DFQATT and CDR2 SNEGSKA (reference sequence). CDR3 size: 15 residues. Between the trimmed V and J ends, which lost 0 bases and 0 bases, there was a span of 12 bases. CDR3 coding DNA: TGCAGTGCTAGAGATGGACAGCGACTCTCCTACGAGCAGTACTTC. It encodes CSARDGQRLSYEQYF.

The sample holds one count of this clonotype. V gene TRBV18 combines with J gene TRBJ1-2; D unclear. Germline-derived CDR1 and CDR2 are KGHSH and LQKENI. Trimming took 2 bases from V and 5 from J, leaving 12 bases between them. The CDR3 is made up of 14 amino acids. CDR3 residues: CASSPKGPTYGYTF. Here the CDR3 DNA reads TGTGCCAGCTCACCAAAGGGCCCGACTTATGGCTACACCTTC.

This clonotype was observed many times. The chain joins TRBV6-2 or TRBV6-3 to TRBJ1-1; 8 positions match TRBD1. The V and J ends lost 3 bases and 5 bases, in that order; junction bases with no gene match: 5. This CDR3 has 14 residues. CDR1 is MNHEY and CDR2 is SVGEGT in the germline V gene. The CDR3: CASSYGQGGTEAFF. CDR3 DNA: TGTGCCAGCAGTTATGGACAGGGTGGAACTGAAGCTTTCTTT.

The sample holds many counts of this clonotype. The chain has TRBV29-1 and TRBJ2-5; no clear D gene. Germline V gene sequence: CDR1 SQVTM, CDR2 ANQGSEA. The CDR3 spans 14 residues. Between the trimmed V and J ends, which lost 4 bases and 1 base, there was a span of 13 bases. The CDR3 DNA reads TGCAGCGTTGGAGAGGAAGTCCCCCAAGAGACCCAGTACTTC. Protein sequence: CSVGEEVPQETQYF.

At least ten counts were recorded for this clonotype. The gene calls are TRBV29-1 and TRBJ1-2, with 10 bases aligning to TRBD1. CDR1 is SQVTM and CDR2 is ANQGSEA in the germline V gene. Trimming took 7 bases from V and 6 from J; bases not matched to a gene: 11. This CDR3 spans 14 amino acids. This chain's CDR3 is CSATRAGTGDGYTF. The DNA for the CDR3 is TGCAGCGCCACACGGGCAGGGACAGGGGATGGCTACACCTTC. Full variable domain (remainder filled in from reference TRBV29-1 and TRBJ1-2): SAVISQKPSRDICQRGTSLTIQCQVDSQVTMMFWYRQQPGQSLTLIATANQGSEATYESGFVIDKFPISRPNLTFSTLTVSNMSPEDSSIYLCSATRAGTGDGYTFGSGTRLTVV.

This clonotype showed up many times. V gene TRBV4-2 combines with J gene TRBJ1-2, with TRBD1 as a possible D gene (5 bases). This CDR3 has 17 residues. CDR1 is LGHNA, CDR2 YNFKEQ, per germline. Trimming shortened V by 6 bases and J by 2 bases, and 22 bases separated the two germline ends. The CDR3 loop is CASRGDRNLRWNYGYTF. For the CDR3, the DNA is TGTGCCAGCAGGGGCGACAGAAACCTCCGGTGGAACTATGGCTACACCTTC.

The chain is built from TRBV7-3 and TRBJ2-3, with TRBD2 matching over 12 bases. The CDR3 spans 15 residues. Germline V gives CDR1 SGHTA, CDR2 FQGTGA. V trimming: 5 bases; J trimming: 6 bases; junction bases outside the gene matches: 6. CDR3 coding DNA: TGTGCCAGCAGCCCGGCCGGGACTAGCGGGGATACGCAGTATTTT. The encoded protein is CASSPAGTSGDTQYF.

This clonotype occurred a few times. This likely comes from a read error, as the CDR3 has no conserved phenylalanine or tryptophan at its end. This chain links TRBV5-8 with TRBJ2-5; TRBD1 aligns across 7 bases. V dropped 5 bases and J dropped 2; count of bases not matched to a gene: 3. This CDR3 is built from 13 residues. Looked up from germline, CDR1 is SGHTS and CDR2 is YDEGEE. The CDR3 nucleotides are TGTGCCAGCAGTCAGGGACAGCAAGAGACCCAGTACTCC. Amino acids: CASSQGQQETQYS.

The sample holds one count of this clonotype. The chain recombines TRBV5-6 with TRBJ1-6; D is possibly TRBD1 (6 bases). The V gene lost 0 bases and the J gene lost 8 bases, with 9 bases spanning the gap. The germline gives CDR1 SGHDT, CDR2 YYEEEE. CDR3 length equals 14 residues. DNA for the CDR3: TGTGCCAGCAGCTTGGGGACAGAATATTCACCCCTCCACTTT. This encodes CASSLGTEYSPLHF.

The chain recombines TRBV20-1 with TRBJ1-2; D not certain. The CDR3 extends over 13 amino acids. Trimming removed 6 bases from V and 2 bases from J, with 13 bases in between. Germline V gives CDR1 DFQATT, CDR2 SNEGSKA (reference sequence). The chain's CDR3 is CSAQSPLNYGYTF. CDR3 DNA sequence: TGCAGTGCCCAAAGCCCCTTAAACTATGGCTACACCTTC.

At least ten counts were recorded for this clonotype. The chain links TRBV2 to TRBJ2-2, with 12 bases fitting TRBD2. Germline V gives CDR1 SNHLY, CDR2 FYNNEI. The CDR3 spans 15 residues. Unmatched junction bases numbered 2, after V lost 2 bases and J lost 7 bases. The CDR3 region is CASSELAGGSGELFF. DNA of the CDR3: TGTGCCAGCAGTGAACTAGCGGGAGGGAGCGGGGAGCTGTTTTTT.

The chain couples TRBV29-1 to TRBJ1-2; a weak D match, TRBD1 (6 bases). The V and J ends lost 3 bases and 4 bases respectively, with 18 bases between them. From germline, CDR1 is SQVTM and CDR2 ANQGSEA. The CDR3 is made up of 15 amino acids. The CDR3 region is CSVETSGDGGYGYTF. The CDR3, as DNA: TGCAGCGTTGAGACCTCAGGGGATGGGGGCTATGGCTACACCTTC.

This chain joins TRBV19 and TRBJ2-3; 7 bases match TRBD2. The germline gives CDR1 LNHDA, CDR2 SQIVND (reference sequence). J gave up 0 bases and V 7 bases, and 7 bases lay outside the gene matches. The CDR3 consists of 15 residues. The CDR3 nucleotides read TGTGCCAGTACCATGACGGGAGGAAGCACAGATACGCAGTATTTT. Translating it yields CASTMTGGSTDTQYF.

Regarding this clonotype: Relative to the germline gene, one junction end is altered; a read error may explain this. The V and J genes are TRBV10-3 and TRBJ1-4; maybe TRBD1 (5 bases). The CDR3 runs 14 residues. The germline V gene encodes CDR1 ENHRY and CDR2 SYGVKD. CDR3 region: CASSGTVNDEKLFF. The CDR3 DNA sequence: TGTGCCAGCAGTGGGACGGTCAATGATGAAAAACTGTTTTTT.

This clonotype was observed at least ten times. This chain links TRBV7-6 with TRBJ2-5; D may be TRBD1 or TRBD2 (5 bases each). The CDR3 has 12 amino acids. V lost 4 bases to trimming and J lost 2 bases, with 5 bases between them. Germline-derived CDR1 and CDR2 are SGHVS and FNYEAQ. The CDR3 here is CASSWGQETQYF. Written as DNA, the CDR3 is TGTGCCAGCAGCTGGGGGCAAGAGACCCAGTACTTC.